One and the same sample provided the 26 T cell receptor beta chains below, sequenced in a study of monozygotic twins with inflammatory bowel disease. TCRdb reprocessed the 5' RACE reads and reports one entry per CDR3 protein, with no DNA. The specimen's table records some 300,000 distinct CDR3 sequences. Sample: blood. Receptors originate from a human donor with ulcerative colitis or Crohn's disease, or a healthy co-twin of an affected twin (not recorded which).

This chain uses TRBV11-2 with TRBJ2-3; the TRBD1 assignment by TCRdb is unverifiable without DNA. The CDR3 runs 15 residues. The germline gives CDR1 SGHAT, CDR2 FQNNGV. CDR3 residues: CASSFMVVPGGTQYF.

V is TRBV3-1 and J is TRBJ1-2. The CDR3 contains 12 residues. The germline V gene has CDR1 LGHDT and CDR2 YNNKEL (reference sequence). CDR3 region: CASSPVGEGYTF.

The chain recombines TRBV7-2 with TRBJ2-7; without DNA, the TCRdb call of TRBD1 cannot be checked. Germline CDR1 SGHTA, CDR2 FQGNSA. The CDR3 extends over 13 amino acids. The CDR3 loop is CVSSPDRGSEQYF. Based on the CDR3 plus reference TRBV7-2 and TRBJ2-7, the full variable domain is GAGVSQSPSNKVTEKGKDVELRCDPISGHTALYWYRQSLGQGLEFLIYFQGNSAPDKSGLPSDRFSAERTGGSVSTLTIQRTQQEDSAVYLCVSSPDRGSEQYFGPGTRLTVT.

The gene calls are TRBV29-1 and TRBJ2-5; TCRdb lists TRBD1, though no DNA is available to test this call. CDR1 SQVTM and CDR2 ANQGSEA come from the germline V gene. The CDR3 loop spans 13 amino acids. CDR3 loop: CSVEGGVGETQYF. Using reference TRBV29-1 and TRBJ2-5 for the parts outside the CDR3, the full variable domain is SAVISQKPSRDICQRGTSLTIQCQVDSQVTMMFWYRQQPGQSLTLIATANQGSEATYESGFVIDKFPISRPNLTFSTLTVSNMSPEDSSIYLCSVEGGVGETQYFGPGTRLLVL.

The J gene is TRBJ2-2, the V gene TRBV6-5; the D call from TCRdb, TRBD2, cannot be confirmed without DNA. This CDR3 spans 16 amino acids. Germline CDR1 is MNHEY and CDR2 is SVGAGI. The CDR3 reads CASSYSSGRATGELFF.

This chain links TRBV7-2 with TRBJ2-6; without DNA, the TCRdb call of TRBD2 cannot be checked. This CDR3 region has 17 residues. Germline values: CDR1 SGHTA, CDR2 FQGNSA. CDR3 residues: CASSTRFVRSGANVLTF.

V gene TRBV20-1 combines with J gene TRBJ2-1. The CDR3 covers 15 residues. CDR1 is DFQATT, CDR2 SNEGSKA, per germline (reference sequence). The CDR3: CSARRTKPQHNEQFF.

The chain employs TRBV30 and TRBJ2-5. Per germline, CDR1 GTSNPN and CDR2 SVGIG (reference sequence). The CDR3 runs to 12 residues. CDR3 sequence: CAWSVTVVSQYF.

This sequence joins TRBV5-6 and TRBJ2-1; TCRdb names TRBD1, which stays unverified in the absence of DNA. Looked up from germline, CDR1 is SGHDT and CDR2 is YYEEEE. There are 15 residues in the CDR3. The CDR3 spells CASSFPPGGRNEQFF.

The chain recombines TRBV18 with TRBJ2-7; the D call of TRBD2 rests on TCRdb alone, since no DNA is present to check it. This CDR3 contains 14 residues. The germline CDR1 and CDR2 sequences are KGHSH and LQKENI. The CDR3 is CASSSTAPPLEQYF. Together with reference TRBV18 and TRBJ2-7, the CDR3 gives the full variable domain: NAGVMQNPRHLVRRRGQEARLRCSPMKGHSHVYWYRQLPEEGLKFMVYLQKENIIDESGMPKERFSAEFPKEGPSILRIQQVVRGDSAAYFCASSSTAPPLEQYFGPGTRLTVT.

The chain employs TRBV19 and TRBJ2-1. Germline CDR1 reads LNHDA; CDR2 reads SQIVND (reference sequence). The CDR3 totals 14 residues. CDR3 protein: CASERRDSYNEQFF.

The V gene is TRBV7-2, the J gene TRBJ2-7; the D call of TRBD2 rests on TCRdb alone, since no DNA is present to check it. CDR3 length equals 15 residues. Per germline, CDR1 SGHTA and CDR2 FQGNSA. The CDR3 here is CASSFWPSGTSEQYF.

V and J are TRBV27 and TRBJ2-1; absent DNA, TCRdb's TRBD1 call cannot be checked. CDR1 is MNHEY and CDR2 is SMNVEV in the germline V gene (reference sequence). This CDR3 contains 15 residues. This CDR3 is CASSLQGSSYNEQFF.

The genes are TRBV21-1 and TRBJ2-2. TRBV21-1 is labeled a pseudogene. The CDR3 spans 16 residues. The CDR3: CASSKKRRGGAGELFF.

V usage is TRBV29-1 and J usage is TRBJ2-7; TCRdb's D call of TRBD1 is untestable without DNA. The CDR3 consists of 15 residues. Germline lookup yields CDR1 SQVTM and CDR2 ANQGSEA. This chain's CDR3 is CSVETTGASSYEQYF.

The chain recombines TRBV7-9 with TRBJ2-4; with no DNA, the TCRdb D assignment of TRBD1 cannot be verified. The CDR3 loop spans 16 amino acids. Germline V gives CDR1 SEHNR, CDR2 FQNEAQ (reference sequence). The CDR3: CASSPRTGAGGNIQYF.

This chain links TRBV5-1 with TRBJ1-6; the D gene TCRdb calls, TRBD1, cannot be checked with no DNA. The CDR3 totals 15 residues. From germline, CDR1 is SGHRS and CDR2 YFSETQ. The CDR3 is CASSFDDRQNSPLHF.

The chain has TRBV5-1 and TRBJ1-1; TCRdb returns TRBD1, unconfirmable since there is no DNA. The CDR3 runs to 19 residues. Germline lookup yields CDR1 SGHRS and CDR2 YFSETQ. The CDR3 loop reads CASSRIEAGTDFMNTEAFF. Complete variable domain (other parts from reference TRBV5-1 and TRBJ1-1): KAGVTQTPRYLIKTRGQQVTLSCSPISGHRSVSWYQQTPGQGLQFLFEYFSETQRNKGNFPGRFSGRQFSNSRSEMNVSTLELGDSALYLCASSRIEAGTDFMNTEAFFGQGTRLTVV.

The chain has TRBV29-1 and TRBJ2-2; TCRdb's D gene call, TRBD1, goes unchecked for lack of DNA. The CDR3 totals 12 residues. CDR1 and CDR2 (germline): SQVTM, ANQGSEA. CDR3 loop: CSVTRGSRELFF.

The genes are TRBV27 and TRBJ1-1; the TRBD1 assignment by TCRdb is unverifiable without DNA. Germline CDR1 and CDR2: MNHEY and SMNVEV (reference sequence). The CDR3 runs to 16 residues. The CDR3 reads CASLPRQGAWGTEAFF.

This chain links TRBV6-5 with TRBJ2-4; TCRdb selects TRBD1, and the lack of DNA leaves this call unchecked. Germline V gene data show CDR1 as MNHEY and CDR2 as SVGAGI. This CDR3 comprises 16 residues. CDR3 protein: CASSYSKGTGGNIQYF.

The V gene is TRBV19, the J gene TRBJ1-2; TCRdb outputs TRBD1, but without DNA this stays unchecked. Looked up from germline, CDR1 is LNHDA and CDR2 is SQIVND (reference sequence). The CDR3 sequence is 13 residues long. This chain's CDR3 is CASSPAGIYGYTF.

The V and J genes are TRBV6-1 and TRBJ2-3; TCRdb calls TRBD2, which cannot be checked without DNA. The germline V gene has CDR1 MNHNS and CDR2 SASEGT. CDR3 length: 16 residues. CDR3 sequence reads: CASSGGLAGLTDTQYF.

The V and J genes are TRBV6-1 and TRBJ1-5; the TCRdb D gene call, TRBD1, has no DNA to confirm it. The CDR3 loop spans 14 amino acids. Germline V gene lookup returns CDR1 MNHNS and CDR2 SASEGT. CDR3 protein: CASSSRDRVQPQHF.

The chain links TRBV28 to TRBJ2-7. The CDR3 sequence is 14 residues long. CDR1 MDHEN and CDR2 SYDVKM come from the germline V gene. This CDR3 is CASSSAGTSYEQYF.

The genes are TRBV29-1 and TRBJ2-5; TCRdb's D gene call, TRBD2, goes unchecked for lack of DNA. This CDR3 has 14 residues. CDR1 SQVTM and CDR2 ANQGSEA come from the germline V gene. CDR3 protein: CSVKQKRELETQYF. Using reference TRBV29-1 and TRBJ2-5 for the parts outside the CDR3, the full variable domain is SAVISQKPSRDICQRGTSLTIQCQVDSQVTMMFWYRQQPGQSLTLIATANQGSEATYESGFVIDKFPISRPNLTFSTLTVSNMSPEDSSIYLCSVKQKRELETQYFGPGTRLLVL.